Only a few counts were recorded for the clone carrying this T cell receptor beta chain. The entry originates in a study of cytomegalovirus exposure and HLA in healthy donors. Germline lookup yields CDR1 SGHTA and CDR2 FQGNSA. The V end lost 0 bases, the J end lost 8 bases, and 10 bases lay between the germline ends. This CDR3 has 13 residues. Researchers ran the PCR with 60 Vbeta and 13 Jbeta primers. Produced via immunoSEQ multiplex PCR; TCRdb's table is partial and in-frame only. The sample yields over 110,000 clones, around 73% seen once. This receptor was taken from a woman aged 40 to 50 in good health and CMV-seronegative. The genes are TRBV7-2 and TRBJ1-2, with a possible D match to TRBD1 (5 bases). The sequenced sample was PBMCs. The CDR3 DNA reads TGTGCCAGCAGCTTAGCAGGGGCGAAGGGCTACACCTTC. This sequence encodes CASSLAGAKGYTF.